This T cell receptor beta chain was sequenced during a study of blood T cell repertoires in COVID-19. Profiling relied on immunoSEQ multiplex PCR, and the TCRdb table lists in-frame clones only, not all of them. Among 65,000 to 90,000 clones listed, about 86% were seen once. The CDR3 runs 16 residues. CDR1 is ENHRY and CDR2 is SYGVKD in the germline V gene. V trimming: 6 bases; J trimming: 0 bases; junction bases outside the gene matches: 10. This clone was seen just once. The clonotype comes from a man aged 80 or over with COVID-19, enrolled during active disease. The sequencing sample was made of peripheral blood. V gene TRBV10-3 combines with J gene TRBJ1-1, with TRBD1 identical over 7 bases. CDR3 sequence reads: CAIRPDRENMNTEAFF. CDR3 DNA: TGTGCCATCAGACCCGACAGGGAGAACATGAACACTGAAGCTTTCTTT.